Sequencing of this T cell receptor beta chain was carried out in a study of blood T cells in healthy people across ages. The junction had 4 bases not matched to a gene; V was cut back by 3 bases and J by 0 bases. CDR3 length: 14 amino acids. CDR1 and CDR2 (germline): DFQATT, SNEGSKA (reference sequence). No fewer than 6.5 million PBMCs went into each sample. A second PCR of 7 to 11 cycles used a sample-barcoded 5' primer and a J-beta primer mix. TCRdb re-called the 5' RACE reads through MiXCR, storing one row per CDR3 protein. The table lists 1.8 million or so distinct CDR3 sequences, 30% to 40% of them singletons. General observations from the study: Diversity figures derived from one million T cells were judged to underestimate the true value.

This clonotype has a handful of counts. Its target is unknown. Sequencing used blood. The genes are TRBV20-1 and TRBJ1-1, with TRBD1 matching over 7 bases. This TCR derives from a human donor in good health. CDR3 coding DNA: TGCAGTGCTAGGGGCGACAGGGTGAACACTGAAGCTTTCTTT. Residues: CSARGDRVNTEAFF.